A single sample gave rise to the 8 T cell receptor beta chains below, sequenced in a study of cytomegalovirus exposure and HLA in healthy donors. A multiplex PCR was run with 60 Vbeta primers and 13 Jbeta primers. TCRdb keeps only in-frame clones here, not all; method: immunoSEQ multiplex PCR. The sample lists around 90,000 clones; approximately 81% were seen once. The sequenced sample was PBMCs. The receptors derive from a male donor in good health and CMV-seropositive.

The chain uses TRBV30 and TRBJ2-1, with a tentative D call TRBD1 (6 bases). Germline-derived CDR1 and CDR2 are GTSNPN and SVGIG (reference sequence). This CDR3 is built from 15 residues. V shed 3 bases and J shed 3 bases, with 15 bases lying between them. The CDR3 reads CAWRVGVGGYNEQFF. CDR3 nucleotide sequence: TGTGCCTGGAGGGTCGGAGTAGGGGGCTACAATGAGCAGTTCTTC.

The chain links TRBV29-1 to TRBJ1-2, with D unclear. The V gene lost 0 bases and the J gene lost 8 bases, with 16 bases spanning the gap. CDR3 size: 14 residues. Germline loops: CDR1 SQVTM, CDR2 ANQGSEA. CDR3 region: CSVEDSGGSWGYTF. The CDR3 bases are TGCAGCGTTGAAGATTCTGGCGGTTCCTGGGGCTACACCTTC. Full variable domain (remainder filled in from reference TRBV29-1 and TRBJ1-2): SAVISQKPSRDICQRGTSLTIQCQVDSQVTMMFWYRQQPGQSLTLIATANQGSEATYESGFVIDKFPISRPNLTFSTLTVSNMSPEDSSIYLCSVEDSGGSWGYTFGSGTRLTVV.

This clone was detected once. The chain joins TRBV4-1 to TRBJ1-5, with 8 nucleotides matching TRBD1. This CDR3 has 15 residues. Trimming took 0 bases from V and 6 from J; bases not matched to a gene: 4. Germline loops: CDR1 MGHRA, CDR2 YSYEKL. The CDR3 DNA reads as TGCGCCAGCAGCCAAGATGGACAGGGATTTCAGCCCCAGCATTTT. As protein: CASSQDGQGFQPQHF.

This clone was observed a single time. V is TRBV6-5 and J is TRBJ1-2; 9 positions agree with TRBD1. CDR3 length equals 15 residues. CDR1 is MNHEY and CDR2 is SVGAGI in the germline V gene. V was pared by 4 bases and J by 4 bases, with 7 bases of the junction left unmatched. CDR3: CASSSRDREGYGYTF. The CDR3 DNA follows: TGTGCCAGCAGTTCTAGGGACAGGGAAGGCTATGGCTACACCTTC.

This chain connects TRBV5-1 to TRBJ2-3, with D possibly being TRBD2 (6 bases). From germline, CDR1 is SGHRS and CDR2 YFSETQ. V lost 4 bases and J 4 bases, leaving 13 bases between the germline ends. The CDR3 consists of 14 residues. CDR3 sequence: CASSRASESDTQYF. For the CDR3, the DNA is TGCGCCAGCAGCCGGGCTAGCGAGTCAGATACGCAGTATTTT. Filled out from reference TRBV5-1 and TRBJ2-3, the complete variable domain reads KAGVTQTPRYLIKTRGQQVTLSCSPISGHRSVSWYQQTPGQGLQFLFEYFSETQRNKGNFPGRFSGRQFSNSRSEMNVSTLELGDSALYLCASSRASESDTQYFGPGTRLTVL.

The V call is TRBV7-9, the J call TRBJ1-1, with TRBD1 matching over 8 bases. V was pared by 6 bases and J by 3 bases, with 9 bases of the junction left unmatched. The CDR3 runs to 15 residues. From germline, CDR1 is SEHNR and CDR2 FQNEAQ (reference sequence). CDR3 in DNA: TGTGCCAGCAGTTACAGGACAGGGATGGACACTGAAGCTTTCTTT. Protein sequence: CASSYRTGMDTEAFF.

The chain joins TRBV15 to TRBJ2-3; weak D call: TRBD1 (7 bases). The ends were cut back, 0 bases at V and 8 bases at J, with 21 bases in the middle. The CDR3 contains 17 residues. Germline CDR1 LNHNV, CDR2 YYDKDF (reference sequence). CDR3 in amino acids: CATSRDGGQGVVGTQYF. The CDR3 DNA reads TGTGCCACCAGCAGAGATGGGGGGCAGGGGGTGGTGGGTACGCAGTATTTT.

This chain links TRBV4-1 with TRBJ1-2; 7 nucleotides align to TRBD1. Germline V gives CDR1 MGHRA, CDR2 YSYEKL. The CDR3 runs to 13 residues. The V gene end was trimmed by 4 bases and the J gene end by 4 bases; junction bases not matched to a gene: 3. CDR3: CASSPTGIYGYTF. CDR3 sequence (DNA): TGCGCCAGCAGCCCGACAGGGATCTATGGCTACACCTTC.